One TCR beta chain is described in this entry. This specimen belongs to a study of blood T cell repertoires in COVID-19. Study details: PBMCs, B-cell-depleted T cells, or T cells provided the cDNA or gDNA that made up the material.

V was clipped by 6 bases and J by 3 bases, with 17 bases between them. There are 16 residues in the CDR3. CDR1 LGHDT and CDR2 YNNKEL come from the germline V gene (reference sequence). Participant-reported clinical history was the basis for cohort assignment. Two negative PCRs, clearance, or symptom resolution characterized the recovered Cohort 3 donors. Sequenced by immunoSEQ multiplex PCR; TCRdb stores in-frame clones only, minus some. The sample holds 150,000 to 200,000 clones, over 80% seen once. Sequences were obtained from PBMCs or T cells enriched from blood (not recorded which). The TCR was taken from a woman aged 60-75 years who had recovered from COVID-19. The V and J genes are TRBV3-1 (or the pseudogene TRBV3-2) and TRBJ2-2; TRBD1 is a possible D gene (6 bases). Written as DNA, the CDR3 is TGTGCCAGCAGTCTTGGACATGGGACATACACCGGGGAGCTGTTTTTT. Its protein product is CASSLGHGTYTGELFF.